This TCR beta chain was observed in a study of blood T cell repertoires in COVID-19. CDR3 size: 12 residues. Germline assignment: CDR1 MNHEY and CDR2 SVGAGI. V was pared by 8 bases and J by 1 base, with 5 bases between. Each participant's cohort was designated according to participant-reported clinical history. Recovery meant two consecutive negative NP/OP PCR tests, professional clearance, or resolved symptoms. Method: immunoSEQ multiplex PCR; TCRdb's copy keeps in-frame clones and lacks some. The sample shows about 160,000 clones, roughly 85% of them seen only once. The chain has TRBV6-5 and TRBJ2-2; D is unresolved. The TCR originated in a man aged 55 to 69 who had recovered from COVID-19. Sequencing used PBMCs or T cells enriched from blood (not recorded which). CDR3 bases: TGTGCCAGCGGGCTGAACACCGGGGAGCTGTTTTTT. This codes for CASGLNTGELFF.